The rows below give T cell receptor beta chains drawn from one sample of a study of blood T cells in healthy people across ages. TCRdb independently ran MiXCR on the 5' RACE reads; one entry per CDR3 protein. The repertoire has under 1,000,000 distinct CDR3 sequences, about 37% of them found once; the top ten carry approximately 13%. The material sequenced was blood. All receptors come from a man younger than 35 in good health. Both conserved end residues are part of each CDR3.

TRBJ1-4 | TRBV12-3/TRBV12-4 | CASTGNEKLFF
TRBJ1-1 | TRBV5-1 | CASSFITDSGGAAFF
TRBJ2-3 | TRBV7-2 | CASSPRRASTDTQYF
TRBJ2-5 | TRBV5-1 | CASSLAVDLEGETQYF
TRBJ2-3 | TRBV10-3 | CAISSNLGNTDTQYF
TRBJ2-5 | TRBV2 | CASSERVETQYF
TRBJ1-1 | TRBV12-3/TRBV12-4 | CASSHRGGEWTEAFF
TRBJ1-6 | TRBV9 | CANSAGGSSYNSPLHF
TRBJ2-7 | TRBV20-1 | CSALPTSWLTYEQYF
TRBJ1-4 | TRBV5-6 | CANSSDRGFEKLFF
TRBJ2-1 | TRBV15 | CATSRDWDEQFF
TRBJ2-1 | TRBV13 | CASSLRQGRYNEQFF
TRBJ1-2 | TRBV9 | CASSVGGALRQRNYGYTF
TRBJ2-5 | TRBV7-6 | CASSVKGAETQYF
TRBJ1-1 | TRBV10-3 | CAISEAIQGGTEAFF
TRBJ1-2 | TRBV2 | CASILGQGAGGYTF
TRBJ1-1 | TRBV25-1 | CATRGIAGATNTEAFF
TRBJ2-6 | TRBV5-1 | CASAGFSGANVLTF
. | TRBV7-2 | CASSWLQETQFF
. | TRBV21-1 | CARGILAGGRKFYEQYF
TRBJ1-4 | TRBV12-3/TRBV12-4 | CASSPLGVELFF
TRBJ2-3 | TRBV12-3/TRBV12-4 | CASSDRGRDTQYF
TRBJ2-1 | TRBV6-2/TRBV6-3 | CASSRTSGVHEQFF
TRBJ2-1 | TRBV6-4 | CASSDQAGGHNEQFF
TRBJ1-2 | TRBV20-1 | CSAREPGVYGYTF
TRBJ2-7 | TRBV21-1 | CASSRQASSYEQYF
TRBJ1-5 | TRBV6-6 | CASSNEGLGDQPQHF
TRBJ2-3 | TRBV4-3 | CASSQELRGGRADTQYF
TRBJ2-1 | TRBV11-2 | CASSSRDPTGNEQFF